These 28 T cell receptor beta chains originate from one sample sequenced in a study of CD8 T cells in ankylosing spondylitis. TCRdb re-derived calls from the 5' RACE reads in MiXCR, one entry per CDR3 protein. This table holds 36,000 or so distinct CDR3 sequences, 4.5% to 6% found once. Sequenced material: blood, either unsorted or a sorted T cell fraction (not recorded which). These receptors all stem from a male donor with ankylosing spondylitis or in good health (not recorded which).

This clonotype appeared many times. The chain employs TRBV20-1 and TRBJ2-3; D is unclear. Trimming removed 0 bases from V and 0 bases from J, with 22 bases in between. Looked up from germline, CDR1 is DFQATT and CDR2 is SNEGSKA (reference sequence). The CDR3 extends over 19 amino acids. This CDR3 is CSARDQGRVQDWSTDTQYF. The CDR3 DNA is TGCAGTGCTAGAGATCAAGGACGGGTCCAAGATTGGAGCACAGATACGCAGTATTTT.

This clonotype was counted at least ten times. In nucleotides, the CDR3 is TGTGCCAGCTCCCTTGTTAAGGAAAACTACGAGCAGTACTTC. Amino acid sequence: CASSLVKENYEQYF. This sequence joins TRBV6-1 and TRBJ2-7; no clear D gene. V lost 8 bases to trimming and J lost 3 bases, with 17 bases between them. Germline CDR1 is MNHNS and CDR2 is SASEGT. The CDR3 spans 14 residues.

This clonotype was counted at least ten times. This chain links TRBV5-1 with TRBJ2-1; D gene uncertain. This CDR3 contains 16 residues. Between the trimmed V and J ends, which lost 0 bases and 0 bases, there was a span of 10 bases. CDR1 SGHRS and CDR2 YFSETQ come from the germline V gene. This CDR3 is CASSLGSAVSYNEQFF. The CDR3 region has the DNA TGCGCCAGCAGCTTGGGGTCCGCGGTCTCCTACAATGAGCAGTTCTTC.

This clonotype was seen many times. The rearrangement joins TRBV30 to TRBJ2-1, with 7 bases that match TRBD2. V trimming: 7 bases; J trimming: 10 bases; junction bases outside the gene matches: 10. CDR3 length: 12 amino acids. Per germline, CDR1 GTSNPN and CDR2 SVGIG (reference sequence). The CDR3 sequence: CASRRENREQFF. DNA of the CDR3: TGTGCCTCCCGGCGGGAGAATCGAGAGCAGTTCTTC.

There are many counts of this clonotype. The V call is TRBV2, the J call TRBJ2-2; possibly TRBD2 for D (5 bases). The germline gives CDR1 SNHLY, CDR2 FYNNEI. The CDR3 runs to 14 residues. V was clipped by 4 bases and J by 7 bases, with 13 bases between them. The CDR3 here is CASSAVSGDGELFF. The CDR3 nucleotides are TGTGCCAGCAGTGCGGTGAGCGGCGACGGGGAGCTGTTTTTT.

In its sample, this clonotype was seen a few times. V usage is TRBV7-8 and J usage is TRBJ2-2, with TRBD2 matching 11 bases. Trimming at V came to 5 bases and at J to 4 bases, leaving 18 bases not matched to a gene. This CDR3 is built from 20 residues. Looked up from germline, CDR1 is SGHVS and CDR2 is FQNEAQ. CDR3 in amino acids: CASSLGVLAGGIRGTGELFF. DNA for the CDR3: TGTGCCAGCAGCCTTGGGGTGCTAGCGGGGGGAATTCGTGGCACCGGGGAGCTGTTTTTT.

This clonotype was observed many times. The genes are TRBV12-3 or TRBV12-4 and TRBJ1-1, with unresolved D. The V end was cut by 5 bases, the J end by 0 bases, with 10 bases between. The CDR3 is made up of 14 amino acids. The CDR3 sequence is CASSPVGMNTEAFF. The DNA of the CDR3 is TGTGCCAGCAGTCCTGTAGGTATGAACACTGAAGCTTTCTTT.

Many counts were recorded for this clonotype. The CDR3 region is CASSLVDRRGEQFF. The CDR3 nucleotides are TGTGCCAGCAGCTTGGTAGACAGGCGGGGTGAGCAGTTCTTC. This chain connects TRBV5-6 to TRBJ2-1; the D call may be TRBD1 or TRBD2 (6 bases each). The CDR3 is made up of 14 amino acids. Trimming pared 0 bases from V and 9 bases from J, leaving 13 bases between. Germline V CDR1 and CDR2: SGHDT, YYEEEE.

In the case of this clonotype: It may be a read error: a sequence one base away is much more abundant. The chain employs TRBV11-2 and TRBJ2-4, with TRBD2 identical over 12 bases. J gave up 12 bases and V 5 bases, and 8 bases lay outside the gene matches. Germline lookup yields CDR1 SGHAT and CDR2 FQNNGV. This CDR3 contains 14 residues. Here the CDR3 DNA reads TGTGCCAGCAGCACGCGGACTAGCGGGGACACTCAGTACTTC. This gives the protein CASSTRTSGDTQYF. Full variable domain (outside the CDR3, taken from reference TRBV11-2 and TRBJ2-4): EAGVAQSPRYKIIEKRQSVAFWCNPISGHATLYWYQQILGQGPKLLIQFQNNGVVDDSQLPKDRFSAERLKGVDSTLKIQPAKLEDSAVYLCASSTRTSGDTQYFGAGTRLSVL.

This clonotype has at least ten counts. The chain links TRBV5-1 to TRBJ2-1; TRBD1 matches at 9 bases. This CDR3 contains 15 residues. Germline V lookup: CDR1 SGHRS, CDR2 YFSETQ. The trim removed 7 bases at V and 3 bases at J, leaving 8 bases unmatched. CDR3 DNA: TGCGCCAGCGGAACCGGGACAGGGATCTACAATGAGCAGTTCTTC. Amino acid sequence: CASGTGTGIYNEQFF.

This clonotype has ten or more counts. The chain joins TRBV6-1 to TRBJ2-3, with 8 bases fitting TRBD2. V lost 8 bases, J lost 3 bases, and 4 bases stayed unmatched. CDR3 length: 13 amino acids. From germline, CDR1 is MNHNS and CDR2 SASEGT. CDR3 amino acids: CASRGGNTDTQYF. CDR3 sequence (DNA): TGTGCCAGCCGGGGGGGCAATACAGATACGCAGTATTTT.

This clonotype appeared many times. The V call is TRBV5-1, the J call TRBJ2-1; the D gene is possibly TRBD1 (6 bases). This CDR3 spans 14 amino acids. Per germline, CDR1 SGHRS and CDR2 YFSETQ. V was cut by 4 bases and J by 6 bases, with 14 bases left in between. CDR3 protein: CASSLGATINEQFF. The CDR3 coding sequence is TGCGCCAGCAGCCTGGGGGCCACCATCAATGAGCAGTTCTTC.

This clonotype showed up many times. This sequence joins TRBV25-1 and TRBJ1-2; D may be TRBD1 (6 bases). The CDR3 runs to 14 residues. Germline V gene lookup returns CDR1 MGHDK and CDR2 SYGVNS. V shed 3 bases and J shed 5 bases, with 13 bases lying between them. CDR3 sequence (DNA): TGTGCCAGCAGTGAGTTGGGCAGGGGTTATGGCTACACCTTC. Protein product: CASSELGRGYGYTF.

The table lists this clonotype with many counts. CDR3 nucleotides: TGCAGCGTTGTCGGAATTCAAGAGACCCAGTACTTC. It translates to CSVVGIQETQYF. This sequence joins TRBV29-1 and TRBJ2-5; D is undetermined. Trimming shortened V by 4 bases and J by 2 bases, and 8 bases separated the two germline ends. CDR3 length equals 12 residues. Germline-derived CDR1 and CDR2 are SQVTM and ANQGSEA.

Comment on this clonotype: Just one base apart from a much larger clone, this may be a read error. The CDR3 region is CASSSGKLTGELFF. Here the CDR3 DNA reads TGTGCTAGCAGCTCCGGGAAACTGACCGGGGAGCTGTTTTTT. This chain links TRBV7-7 with TRBJ2-2, with D possibly matching TRBD2 (5 bases). The CDR3 loop spans 14 amino acids. Germline V gives CDR1 SSHAT, CDR2 FNYEAQ (reference sequence).

This clonotype was seen repeatedly, ten times or more. This chain connects TRBV5-1 to TRBJ1-1, with unresolved D. The CDR3 spans 13 residues. V lost 0 bases and J 1 base, leaving 4 bases between the germline ends. CDR1 and CDR2 (germline): SGHRS, YFSETQ. In DNA form, the CDR3 reads TGCGCCAGCAGCTTGGACGAGAACACTGAAGCTTTCTTT. Its protein product is CASSLDENTEAFF.

This clonotype came up many times. This chain uses TRBV5-5 with TRBJ2-7, with unresolved D. Between the trimmed V and J ends, which lost 0 bases and 4 bases, there was a span of 11 bases. The CDR3 totals 14 residues. Germline values: CDR1 SGHKS, CDR2 YYEKEE (reference sequence). Written as DNA, the CDR3 is TGTGCCAGCAGCTTGGACGGAACGGGTTACGAGCAGTACTTC. Its protein is CASSLDGTGYEQYF.

This clonotype occurred many times. The CDR3 coding sequence is TGTGCCATCAGTGCCCCGGATCGCACAGATACGCAGTATTTT. Its protein product is CAISAPDRTDTQYF. The chain is built from TRBV10-3 and TRBJ2-3; D is ambiguous. V was clipped by 4 bases and J by 1 base, with 9 bases between them. The CDR3 runs to 14 residues. From germline, CDR1 is ENHRY and CDR2 SYGVKD.

This clonotype was picked up many times. This chain joins TRBV19 and TRBJ2-1; 7 bases are a match to TRBD2. With 5 bases clipped from V and 6 bases from J, the junction kept 7 bases outside the gene matches. Per the germline V gene, CDR1 is LNHDA and CDR2 is SQIVND (reference sequence). This CDR3 has 14 residues. CDR3 residues: CASSLGGPVNEQFF. CDR3 nucleotides: TGTGCCAGTAGTTTGGGAGGGCCGGTCAATGAGCAGTTCTTC.

This clonotype was seen ten or more times. CDR3 region: CASCKPHKNTEAFF. The CDR3, as DNA: TGTGCCAGCTGTAAGCCCCACAAGAACACTGAAGCTTTCTTT. The chain is built from TRBV6-1 and TRBJ1-1; D is unresolved. Trimming stripped 8 bases from V and 1 base from J, with 14 bases between. CDR1 is MNHNS and CDR2 is SASEGT in the germline V gene. The length of the CDR3 is 14 residues.

This clonotype has ten or more counts. V gene TRBV6-5 combines with J gene TRBJ1-1; D remains ambiguous. Trimming removed 0 bases at V and 8 bases at J, with 7 bases between. Germline loops: CDR1 MNHEY, CDR2 SVGAGI. The CDR3 totals 12 residues. CDR3 DNA: TGTGCCAGCAGTTACTCCGGGAGGGAAGCTTTCTTT. This gives the protein CASSYSGREAFF.

This clonotype has at least ten counts. V usage is TRBV12-3 or TRBV12-4 and J usage is TRBJ1-2, with TRBD1 identical over 7 bases. The CDR3 spans 15 residues. V lost 6 bases to trimming and J lost 5 bases; unmatched junction nucleotides: 12. CDR3 sequence: CASRSAGTATYGYTF. CDR3 DNA: TGTGCCAGCAGATCCGCCGGGACAGCCACTTATGGCTACACCTTC.

This clonotype showed up many times. The chain has TRBV29-1 and TRBJ2-7; 8 bases are a match to TRBD1. From germline, CDR1 is SQVTM and CDR2 ANQGSEA. Trimming took 4 bases from V and 2 from J; bases not matched to a gene: 7. The CDR3 is 14 residues long. For the CDR3, the DNA is TGCAGCGTTGTTAGGGACAGGAATACCTACGAGCAGTACTTC. It specifies CSVVRDRNTYEQYF.

This clonotype occurred many times. The V and J genes are TRBV6-5 and TRBJ1-6; D unclear. Looked up from germline, CDR1 is MNHEY and CDR2 is SVGAGI. This CDR3 is built from 12 residues. Trimming took off 4 bases at V and 10 bases at J, with 8 bases between the two ends. The CDR3 DNA sequence: TGTGCCAGCAGTTCCCCGGGCTCACCCCTCCACTTT. This encodes CASSSPGSPLHF.

This clonotype was observed many times. This chain uses TRBV9 with TRBJ2-2, with 8 bases aligning to TRBD2. Unmatched junction bases numbered 4, after V lost 3 bases and J lost 3 bases. Germline V CDR1 and CDR2: SGDLS, YYNGEE. The CDR3 is 15 amino acids. Here the CDR3 DNA reads TGTGCCAGCAGCGAGCGGGAGCGACACACCGGGGAGCTGTTTTTT. Protein: CASSERERHTGELFF.

In its sample, this clonotype was seen many times. The chain links TRBV20-1 to TRBJ2-7, with 10 bases aligning to TRBD1. The CDR3 covers 14 residues. J gave up 1 base and V 1 base, and 1 base lay outside the gene matches. The germline gives CDR1 DFQATT, CDR2 SNEGSKA (reference sequence). CDR3 loop: CSARGTGGSYEQYF. The CDR3 bases are TGCAGTGCTAGAGGGACAGGGGGGTCCTACGAGCAGTACTTC.

This clonotype was seen repeatedly, ten times or more. This chain uses TRBV27 with TRBJ1-2; maybe TRBD1 (5 bases). V shed 3 bases and J shed 4 bases, with 12 bases lying between them. The CDR3 length is 14 residues. CDR1 MNHEY and CDR2 SMNVEV come from the germline V gene (reference sequence). The CDR3 bases are TGTGCCAGCAGTTTTTCAGGGACCTTCTATGGCTACACCTTC. Residues: CASSFSGTFYGYTF.

There are many counts of this clonotype. J is TRBJ2-3 and V is TRBV7-9; perhaps TRBD2 as D (5 bases). Germline V CDR1 and CDR2: SEHNR, FQNEAQ (reference sequence). The CDR3 covers 13 residues. Trimming stripped 8 bases from V and 1 base from J, with 10 bases between. This chain's CDR3 is CASGLVRTDTQYF. The CDR3 nucleotides are TGTGCCAGCGGACTGGTACGCACAGATACGCAGTATTTT.